This TCR beta chain appears in the sequencing data of a study of blood T cell repertoires in COVID-19. CDR1 is MDHEN and CDR2 is SYDVKM in the germline V gene. V was clipped by 5 bases and J by 8 bases, with 15 bases between them. CDR3 length: 13 amino acids. This table comes from immunoSEQ multiplex PCR, and its TCRdb copy is limited to in-frame clones, with some not included. The profile covers about 59,000 clones, with around 88% appearing a single time and around a sixth taken by the ten largest. Sequenced sample: peripheral blood. The chain combines TRBV28 with TRBJ1-2; D might be TRBD1 (6 bases). This receptor was obtained from an elderly woman with active COVID-19. As DNA, the CDR3 is TGTGCCAGCAGTCTCAGGGGCCAAGGGGGCTACACCTTC. Translating it yields CASSLRGQGGYTF.